This TCR beta chain was observed in a study of blood T cells in healthy people across ages. Notes on the study in general: TCR beta diversity per million T cells fell roughly linearly with age.

The draw of peripheral blood yielded roughly 9.4 milliliters from each donor. The length of the CDR3 is 15 residues. CDR1 is LGHDT, CDR2 YNNKEL, per germline (reference sequence). As for this clonotype: As yet, its antigen is unknown. A read error may account for a junction end that differs from germline.

Combining a sample-barcoded 5' primer with a J-beta primer mix, a second PCR ran for about 7 to 11 cycles. A single record per CDR3 protein comes from TCRdb applying MiXCR to the 5' RACE reads. The top ten clones hold around 30% of a sample with just over 800,000 distinct CDR3 sequences, approximately 65% of them seen once. The receptor was derived from a young man in good health. The sequencing input was blood. The chain uses TRBV3-1 and TRBJ2-5; the D is unclear. CDR3 residues: CASSQGSVYQETQYF. CDR3 DNA: TGTGCCAGCAGCCAAGGGTCAGTCTATCAAGAGACCCAGTATTTC.